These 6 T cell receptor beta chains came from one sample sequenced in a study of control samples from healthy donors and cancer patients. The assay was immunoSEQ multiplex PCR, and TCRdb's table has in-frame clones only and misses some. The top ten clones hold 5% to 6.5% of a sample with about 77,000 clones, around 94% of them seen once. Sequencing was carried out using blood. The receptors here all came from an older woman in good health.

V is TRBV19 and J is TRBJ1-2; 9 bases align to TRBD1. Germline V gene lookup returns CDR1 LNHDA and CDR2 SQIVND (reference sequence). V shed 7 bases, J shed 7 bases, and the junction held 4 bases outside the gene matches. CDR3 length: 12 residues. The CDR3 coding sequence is TGTGCCAGTAAACAGGGGGCGTTTGGCTACACCTTC. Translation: CASKQGAFGYTF.

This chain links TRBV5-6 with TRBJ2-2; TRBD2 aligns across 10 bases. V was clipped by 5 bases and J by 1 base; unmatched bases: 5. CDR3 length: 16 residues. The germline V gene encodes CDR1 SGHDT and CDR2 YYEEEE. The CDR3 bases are TGTGCCAGCAGGCCGACTAGCGGGTTGAACACCGGGGAGCTGTTTTTT. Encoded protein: CASRPTSGLNTGELFF. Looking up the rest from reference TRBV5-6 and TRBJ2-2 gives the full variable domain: DAGVTQSPTHLIKTRGQQVTLRCSPKSGHDTVSWYQQALGQGPQFIFQYYEEEERQRGNFPDRFSGHQFPNYSSELNVNALLLGDSALYLCASRPTSGLNTGELFFGEGSRLTVL.

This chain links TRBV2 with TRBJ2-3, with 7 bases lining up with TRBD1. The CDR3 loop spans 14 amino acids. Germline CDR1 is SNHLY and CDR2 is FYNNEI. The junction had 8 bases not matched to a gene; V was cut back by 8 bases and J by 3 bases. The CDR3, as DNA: TGTGCCAGCGATTACAGGGGTGGGACAGATACGCAGTATTTT. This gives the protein CASDYRGGTDTQYF.

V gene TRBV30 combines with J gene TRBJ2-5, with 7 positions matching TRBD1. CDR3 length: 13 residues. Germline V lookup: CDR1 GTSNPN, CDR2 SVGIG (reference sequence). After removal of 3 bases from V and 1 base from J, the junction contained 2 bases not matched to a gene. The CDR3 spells CAWSTGAQETQYF. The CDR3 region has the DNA TGTGCCTGGAGCACAGGGGCCCAAGAGACCCAGTACTTC.

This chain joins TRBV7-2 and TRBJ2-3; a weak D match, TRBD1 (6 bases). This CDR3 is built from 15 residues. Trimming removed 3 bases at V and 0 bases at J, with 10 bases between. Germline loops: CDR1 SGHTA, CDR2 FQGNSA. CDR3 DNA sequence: TGTGCCAGCAGCTTCAAAACAGGGAGCACAGATACGCAGTATTTT. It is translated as CASSFKTGSTDTQYF.

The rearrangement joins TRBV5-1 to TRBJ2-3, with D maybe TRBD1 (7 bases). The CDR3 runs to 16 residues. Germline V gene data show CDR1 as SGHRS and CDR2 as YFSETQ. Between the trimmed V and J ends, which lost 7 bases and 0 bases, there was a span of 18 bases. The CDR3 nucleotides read TGCGCCAGCCACCAGGGGGGCGGAAAGAGCACAGATACGCAGTATTTT. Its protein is CASHQGGGKSTDTQYF. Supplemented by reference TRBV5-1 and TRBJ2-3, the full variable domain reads KAGVTQTPRYLIKTRGQQVTLSCSPISGHRSVSWYQQTPGQGLQFLFEYFSETQRNKGNFPGRFSGRQFSNSRSEMNVSTLELGDSALYLCASHQGGGKSTDTQYFGPGTRLTVL.